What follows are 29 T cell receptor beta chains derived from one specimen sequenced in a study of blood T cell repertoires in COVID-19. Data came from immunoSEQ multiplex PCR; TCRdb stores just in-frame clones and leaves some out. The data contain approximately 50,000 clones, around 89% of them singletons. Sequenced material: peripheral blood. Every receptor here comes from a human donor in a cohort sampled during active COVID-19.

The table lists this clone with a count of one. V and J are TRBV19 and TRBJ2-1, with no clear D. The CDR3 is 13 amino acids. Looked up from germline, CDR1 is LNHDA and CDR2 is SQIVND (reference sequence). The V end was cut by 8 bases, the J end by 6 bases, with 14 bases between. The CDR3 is CASDTKRGNEQFF. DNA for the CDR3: TGTGCCAGTGACACAAAACGTGGCAATGAGCAGTTCTTC. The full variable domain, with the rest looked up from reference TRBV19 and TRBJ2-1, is DGGITQSPKYLFRKEGQNVTLSCEQNLNHDAMYWYRQDPGQGLRLIYYSQIVNDFQKGDIAEGYSVSREKKESFPLTVTSAQKNPTAFYLCASDTKRGNEQFFGPGTRLTVL.

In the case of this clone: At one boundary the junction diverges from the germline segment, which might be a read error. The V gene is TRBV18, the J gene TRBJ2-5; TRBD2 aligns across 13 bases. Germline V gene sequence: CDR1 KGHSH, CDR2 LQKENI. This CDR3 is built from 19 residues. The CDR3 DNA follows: TGTGCCAGCTCTCCACTAGCGGGGGGGCCCTCTTCGTCCCAAGAGACCCAGTACTTC. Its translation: CASSPLAGGPSSSQETQYF.

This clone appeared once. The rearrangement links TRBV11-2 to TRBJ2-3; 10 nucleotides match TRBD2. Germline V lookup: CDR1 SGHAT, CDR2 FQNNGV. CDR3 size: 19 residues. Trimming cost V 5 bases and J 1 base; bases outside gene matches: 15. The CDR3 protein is CASSLSGLAGAGGTDTQYF. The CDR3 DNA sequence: TGTGCCAGCAGCCTTAGCGGTCTAGCGGGGGCCGGGGGCACAGATACGCAGTATTTT.

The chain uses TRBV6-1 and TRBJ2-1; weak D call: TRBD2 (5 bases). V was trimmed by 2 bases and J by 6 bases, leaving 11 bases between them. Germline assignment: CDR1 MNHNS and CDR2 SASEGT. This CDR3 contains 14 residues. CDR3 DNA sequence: TGTGCCAGCAGTGAACCCGGGAATCCCAATGAGCAGTTCTTC. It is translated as CASSEPGNPNEQFF.

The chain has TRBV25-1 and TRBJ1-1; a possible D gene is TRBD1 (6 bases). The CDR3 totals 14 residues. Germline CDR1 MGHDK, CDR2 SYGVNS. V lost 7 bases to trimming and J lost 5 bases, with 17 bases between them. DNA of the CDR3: TGTGCCAGCATCCCTCCCGGTAGGGGGACTGAAGCTTTCTTT. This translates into CASIPPGRGTEAFF.

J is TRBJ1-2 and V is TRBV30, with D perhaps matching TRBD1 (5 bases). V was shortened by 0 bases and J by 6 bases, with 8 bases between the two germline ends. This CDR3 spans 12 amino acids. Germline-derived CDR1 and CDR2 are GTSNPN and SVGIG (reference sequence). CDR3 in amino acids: CAWSVRGDGYTF. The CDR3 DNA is TGTGCCTGGAGTGTAAGGGGTGATGGCTACACCTTC.

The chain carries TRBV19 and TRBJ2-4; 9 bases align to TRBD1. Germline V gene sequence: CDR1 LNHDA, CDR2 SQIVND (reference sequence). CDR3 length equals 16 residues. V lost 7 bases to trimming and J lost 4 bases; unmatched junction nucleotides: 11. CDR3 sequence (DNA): TGTGCCAGTACTTCGAGGATGGGACAGGGAAAAAACATTCAGTACTTC. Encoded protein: CASTSRMGQGKNIQYF.

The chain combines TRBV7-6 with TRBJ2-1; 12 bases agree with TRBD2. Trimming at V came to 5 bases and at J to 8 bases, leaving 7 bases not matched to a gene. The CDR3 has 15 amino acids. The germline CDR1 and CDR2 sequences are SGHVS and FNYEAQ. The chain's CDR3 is CASSIGLAGTHEQFF. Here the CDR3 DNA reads TGTGCCAGCAGCATAGGACTAGCGGGAACGCATGAGCAGTTCTTC.

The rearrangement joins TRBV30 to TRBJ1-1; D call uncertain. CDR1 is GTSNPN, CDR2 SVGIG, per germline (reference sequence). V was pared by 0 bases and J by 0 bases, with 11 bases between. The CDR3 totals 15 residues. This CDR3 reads CAWSVTEKMNTEAFF. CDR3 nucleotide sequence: TGTGCCTGGAGTGTCACCGAGAAAATGAACACTGAAGCTTTCTTT.

The CDR3 DNA follows: TGCATCCTGAAAGGGGAATTTAGTAATGAGCAGTTCTTC. As protein: CILKGEFSNEQFF. The chain couples TRBV29-1 to TRBJ2-1; TRBD1 might be the D (5 bases). The CDR3 covers 13 residues. Germline values: CDR1 SQVTM, CDR2 ANQGSEA.

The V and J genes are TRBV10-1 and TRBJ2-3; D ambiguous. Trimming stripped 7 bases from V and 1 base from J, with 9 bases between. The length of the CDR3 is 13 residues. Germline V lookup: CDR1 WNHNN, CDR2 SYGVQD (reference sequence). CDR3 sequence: CASIGQGTDTQYF. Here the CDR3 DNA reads TGCGCCAGCATCGGTCAAGGCACAGATACGCAGTATTTT.

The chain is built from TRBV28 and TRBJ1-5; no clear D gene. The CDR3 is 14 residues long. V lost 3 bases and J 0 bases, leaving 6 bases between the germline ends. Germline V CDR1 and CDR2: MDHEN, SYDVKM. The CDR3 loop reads CASSFTPSNQPQHF. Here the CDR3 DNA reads TGTGCCAGCAGTTTTACACCTAGCAATCAGCCCCAGCATTTT.

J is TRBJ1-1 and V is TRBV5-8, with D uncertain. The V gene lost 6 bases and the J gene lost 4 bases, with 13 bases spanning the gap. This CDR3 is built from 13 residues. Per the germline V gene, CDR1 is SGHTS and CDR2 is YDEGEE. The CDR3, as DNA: TGTGCCAGCAACCCCATGGCTGTCACTGAAGCTTTCTTT. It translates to CASNPMAVTEAFF.

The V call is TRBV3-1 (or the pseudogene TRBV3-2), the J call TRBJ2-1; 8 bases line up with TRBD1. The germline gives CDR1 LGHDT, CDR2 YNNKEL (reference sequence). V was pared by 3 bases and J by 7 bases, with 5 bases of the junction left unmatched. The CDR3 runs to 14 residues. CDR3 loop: CASSQRTGRNEQFF. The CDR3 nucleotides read TGTGCCAGCAGCCAGAGGACAGGGCGGAATGAGCAGTTCTTC.

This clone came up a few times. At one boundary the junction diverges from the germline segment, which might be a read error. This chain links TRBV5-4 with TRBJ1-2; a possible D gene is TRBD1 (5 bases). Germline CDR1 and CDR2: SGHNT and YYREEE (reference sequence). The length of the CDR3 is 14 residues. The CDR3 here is CASSFHGGDLLNFF. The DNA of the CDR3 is TGTGCCAGCAGTTTCCACGGAGGGGACTTACTAAACTTCTTC.

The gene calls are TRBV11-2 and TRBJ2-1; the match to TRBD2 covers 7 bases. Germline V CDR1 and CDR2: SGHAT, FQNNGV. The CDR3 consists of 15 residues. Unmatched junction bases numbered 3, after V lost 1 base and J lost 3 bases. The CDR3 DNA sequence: TGTGCCAGCAGCTTAGGGGGGGGAGGCTACAATGAGCAGTTCTTC. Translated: CASSLGGGGYNEQFF.

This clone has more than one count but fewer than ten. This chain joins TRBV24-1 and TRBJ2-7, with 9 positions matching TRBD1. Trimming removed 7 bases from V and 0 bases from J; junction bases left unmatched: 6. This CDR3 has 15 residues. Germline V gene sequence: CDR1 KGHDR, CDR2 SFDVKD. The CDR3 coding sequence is TGTGCCACCAGCCCGGGACAGGGACCCTCCTACGAGCAGTACTTC. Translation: CATSPGQGPSYEQYF.

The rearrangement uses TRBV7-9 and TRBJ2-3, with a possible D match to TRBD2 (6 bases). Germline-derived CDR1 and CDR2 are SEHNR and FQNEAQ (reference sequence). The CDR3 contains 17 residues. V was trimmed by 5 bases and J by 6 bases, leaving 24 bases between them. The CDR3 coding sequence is TGTGCCAGCAGCCGCGGACTACCCATTATGATAGGGGATACGCAGTATTTT. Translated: CASSRGLPIMIGDTQYF.

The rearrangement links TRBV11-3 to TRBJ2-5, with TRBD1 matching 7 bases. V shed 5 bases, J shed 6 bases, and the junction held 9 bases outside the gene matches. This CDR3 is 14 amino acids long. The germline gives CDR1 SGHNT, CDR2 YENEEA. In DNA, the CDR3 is TGTGCCAGCAGCCTCAACAGGGGTGCGAAGACCCAGTACTTC. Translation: CASSLNRGAKTQYF.

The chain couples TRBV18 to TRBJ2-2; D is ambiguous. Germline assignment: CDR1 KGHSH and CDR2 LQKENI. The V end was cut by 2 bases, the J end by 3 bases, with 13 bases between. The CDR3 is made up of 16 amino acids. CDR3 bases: TGTGCCAGCTCACCAGGCAGCAGAGGAGACACCGGGGAGCTGTTTTTT. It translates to CASSPGSRGDTGELFF.

CDR3 loop: CASSLAGHHTGELFF. DNA of the CDR3: TGCGCCAGCAGCTTGGCTGGCCACCACACCGGGGAGCTGTTTTTT. The genes are TRBV5-1 and TRBJ2-2, with D unresolved. Per the germline V gene, CDR1 is SGHRS and CDR2 is YFSETQ. Trimming left V 0 bases short and J 3 bases short, with 9 bases between. This CDR3 contains 15 residues. Full variable domain (rest looked up from reference TRBV5-1 and TRBJ2-2): KAGVTQTPRYLIKTRGQQVTLSCSPISGHRSVSWYQQTPGQGLQFLFEYFSETQRNKGNFPGRFSGRQFSNSRSEMNVSTLELGDSALYLCASSLAGHHTGELFFGEGSRLTVL.

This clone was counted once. The CDR3 sequence: CASSPAVGGTGNTIYF. CDR3 in DNA: TGTGCCAGCAGCCCTGCCGTTGGGGGGACTGGAAACACCATATATTTT. The rearrangement uses TRBV5-5 and TRBJ1-3; D is possibly TRBD1 (5 bases). Trimming removed 4 bases at V and 2 bases at J, with 16 bases between. The CDR3 has 16 amino acids. The germline CDR1 and CDR2 sequences are SGHKS and YYEKEE (reference sequence).

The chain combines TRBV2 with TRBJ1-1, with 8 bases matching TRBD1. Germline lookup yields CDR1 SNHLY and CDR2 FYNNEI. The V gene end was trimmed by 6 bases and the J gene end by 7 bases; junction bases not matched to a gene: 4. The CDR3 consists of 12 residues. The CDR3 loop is CASRGTGYEAFF. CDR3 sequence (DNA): TGTGCCAGCAGGGGGACAGGCTATGAAGCTTTCTTT.

CDR3 sequence (DNA): TGTGCCAGCAGCTTCGGGGATGCAACTAATGAAAAACTGTTTTTT. This codes for CASSFGDATNEKLFF. V gene TRBV7-2 combines with J gene TRBJ1-4; unclear D gene. This CDR3 is 15 amino acids long. The ends were cut back, 3 bases at V and 0 bases at J, with 8 bases in the middle. CDR1 and CDR2 from the germline V gene are SGHTA and FQGNSA.

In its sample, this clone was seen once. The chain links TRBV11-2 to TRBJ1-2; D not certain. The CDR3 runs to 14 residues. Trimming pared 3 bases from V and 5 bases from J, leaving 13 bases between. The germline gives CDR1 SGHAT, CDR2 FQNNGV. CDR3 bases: TGTGCCAGCAGCTTGGAGGGAACGGGGTATGGCTACACCTTC. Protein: CASSLEGTGYGYTF.

The CDR3 nucleotides read TGTGCCAGCACCCCCGGGGTTCTAGCCCGGCGATATTTT. Translating it yields CASTPGVLARRYF. The chain recombines TRBV27 with TRBJ2-3; D may be TRBD2 (5 bases). CDR1 is MNHEY, CDR2 SMNVEV, per germline (reference sequence). The V gene lost 7 bases and the J gene lost 15 bases, with 23 bases spanning the gap. This CDR3 comprises 13 residues.

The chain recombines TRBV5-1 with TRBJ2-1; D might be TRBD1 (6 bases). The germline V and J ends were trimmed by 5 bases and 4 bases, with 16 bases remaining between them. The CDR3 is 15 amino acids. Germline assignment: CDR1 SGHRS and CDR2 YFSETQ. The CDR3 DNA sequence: TGCGCCAGCAGGGGCTGGACAGACGCGTACAATGAGCAGTTCTTC. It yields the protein CASRGWTDAYNEQFF.

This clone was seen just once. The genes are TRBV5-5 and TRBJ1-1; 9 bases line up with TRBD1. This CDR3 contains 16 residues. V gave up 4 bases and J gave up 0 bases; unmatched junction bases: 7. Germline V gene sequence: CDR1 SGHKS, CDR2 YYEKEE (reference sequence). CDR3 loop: CASSPGQGKVNTEAFF. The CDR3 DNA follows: TGTGCCAGCAGCCCTGGACAGGGGAAGGTGAACACTGAAGCTTTCTTT.

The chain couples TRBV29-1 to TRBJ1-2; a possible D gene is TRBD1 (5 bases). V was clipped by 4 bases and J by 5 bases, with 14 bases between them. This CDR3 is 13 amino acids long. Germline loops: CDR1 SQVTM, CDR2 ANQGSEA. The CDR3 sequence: CSVGGGVGYGYTF. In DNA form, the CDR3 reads TGCAGCGTTGGGGGAGGGGTTGGGTATGGCTACACCTTC.